What follows is one T cell receptor (beta chain) and its context. TCRdb keeps only in-frame clones here, not all; method: immunoSEQ multiplex PCR. The sample lists roughly 380,000 clones, about nine tenths seen once, with approximately 1.5% in the top ten. This specimen belongs to a study of blood T cell repertoires in COVID-19. Study-level background: Both acute and convalescent COVID-19 samples were obtained from the United States, Italy and Spain. PBMCs, B-cell-depleted T cells, or T cells provided the cDNA or gDNA that made up the material.

The CDR3 contains 15 residues. V lost 6 bases and J lost 4; bases outside the gene matches: 10. Germline V gene lookup returns CDR1 MNHEY and CDR2 SMNVEV (reference sequence). The TCR comes from a woman aged 40 to 55 with COVID-19, enrolled during active disease. Sample: peripheral blood. The gene calls are TRBV27 and TRBJ1-1; 8 bases agree with TRBD1. CDR3 in DNA: TGTGCCAGCAGGAAGCAGGGGGCTGGGGGCACTGAAGCTTTCTTT. Its translation: CASRKQGAGGTEAFF.